There are many counts of the clone carrying this T cell receptor beta chain. Its target is not known. This record belongs to a study of T-cell reconstitution after alpha-beta-depleted transplantation in children. TCRbeta library construction was performed incorporating unique molecular identifiers. One entry per CDR3 protein, called by TCRdb with MiXCR from the PCR reads. The repertoire holds 70,000 to 95,000 distinct CDR3 sequences, with about a sixth as singletons. The CDR3 length is 12 residues. The V end lost 2 bases, the J end lost 1 base, and 3 bases lay between the germline ends. The V gene's germline CDR1 is SGHRS and CDR2 YFSETQ. General study points: T cells produced anew were the main source of T-cell counts and diversity one year after transplant. Certain patients had high TCRbeta diversity at day 60, and it came from recipient T cells and thymic progenitors that survived. Two months or so post-transplant, alpha-beta T cells reportedly derived from several hundred expanded graft clones.

V and J are TRBV5-1 and TRBJ2-5; no definite D call. This clonotype was obtained from a male patient aged 2 to 10 who had a stem cell transplant for acute lymphoblastic leukemia, so the T cells may come from the graft donor. Source: PBMCs, mostly from graft donor cells, taken 360 days after TCRalphabeta/CD19-depleted stem cell transplant. The CDR3 nucleotides read TGCGCCAGCAGCTTCGGCCAAGAGACCCAGTACTTC. It encodes CASSFGQETQYF. Full variable domain (remainder filled in from reference TRBV5-1 and TRBJ2-5): KAGVTQTPRYLIKTRGQQVTLSCSPISGHRSVSWYQQTPGQGLQFLFEYFSETQRNKGNFPGRFSGRQFSNSRSEMNVSTLELGDSALYLCASSFGQETQYFGPGTRLLVL.